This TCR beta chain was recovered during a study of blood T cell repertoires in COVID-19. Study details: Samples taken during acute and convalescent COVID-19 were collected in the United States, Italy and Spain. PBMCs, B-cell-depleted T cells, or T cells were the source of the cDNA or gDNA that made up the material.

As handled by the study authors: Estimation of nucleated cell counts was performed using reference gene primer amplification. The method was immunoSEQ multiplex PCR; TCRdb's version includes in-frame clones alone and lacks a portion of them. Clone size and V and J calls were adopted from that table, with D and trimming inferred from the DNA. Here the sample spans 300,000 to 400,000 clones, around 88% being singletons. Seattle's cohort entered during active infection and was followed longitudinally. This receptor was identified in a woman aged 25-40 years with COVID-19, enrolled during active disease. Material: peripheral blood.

DNA of the CDR3: TGTGCCAGCAGCCCCCGGGGGGATGGCAATCAGCCCCAGCATTTT. Translation: CASSPRGDGNQPQHF. V and J are TRBV7-9 and TRBJ1-5, with D possibly being TRBD1 (5 bases). CDR3 length equals 15 residues. With 5 bases removed from V and 2 bases from J, the gap between germline ends came to 13 bases. In germline, CDR1 is SEHNR, CDR2 FQNEAQ (reference sequence). The full variable domain, with the rest looked up from reference TRBV7-9 and TRBJ1-5, is DTGVSQNPRHKITKRGQNVTFRCDPISEHNRLYWYRQTLGQGPEFLTYFQNEAQLEKSRLLSDRFSAERPKGSFSTLEIQRTEQGDSAMYLCASSPRGDGNQPQHFGDGTRLSIL.